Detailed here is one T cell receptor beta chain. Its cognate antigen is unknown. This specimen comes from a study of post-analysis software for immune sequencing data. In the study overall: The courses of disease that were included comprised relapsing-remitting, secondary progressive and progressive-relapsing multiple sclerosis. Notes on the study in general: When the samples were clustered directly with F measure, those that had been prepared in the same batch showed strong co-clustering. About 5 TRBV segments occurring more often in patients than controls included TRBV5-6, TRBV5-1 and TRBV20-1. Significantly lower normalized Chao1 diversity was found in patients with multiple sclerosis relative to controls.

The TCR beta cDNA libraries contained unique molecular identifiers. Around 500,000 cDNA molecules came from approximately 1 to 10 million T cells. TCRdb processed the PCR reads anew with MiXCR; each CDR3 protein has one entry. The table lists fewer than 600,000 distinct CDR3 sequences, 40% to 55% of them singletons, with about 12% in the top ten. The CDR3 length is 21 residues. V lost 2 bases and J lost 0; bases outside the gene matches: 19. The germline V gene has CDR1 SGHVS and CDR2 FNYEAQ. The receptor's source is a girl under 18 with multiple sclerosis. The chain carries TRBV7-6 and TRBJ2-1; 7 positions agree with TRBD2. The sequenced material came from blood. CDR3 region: CASSLSRGRWEGGSSYNEQFF. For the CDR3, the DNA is TGTGCCAGCAGCTTATCTCGGGGGAGGTGGGAAGGCGGGAGCTCCTACAATGAGCAGTTCTTC.